This is a list of T cell receptor beta chains from one sample in a study of technical replicates of blood from several donors. The assay was immunoSEQ multiplex PCR, and TCRdb's table has in-frame clones only and misses some. The sample yields over 75,000 clones, 90% to 96% seen once. Sequencing was performed on T cells isolated from PBMCs. The receptors here all came from a human donor in good health. Both conserved end residues are part of each CDR3. A D gene is named only where the DNA matches it firmly.

>TRBV27|TRBD2
CASSIRTSGGSTDTQYF
>TRBV10-2|TRBD2
CASSVAGGETWSSYNEQFF
>TRBV7-9|.
CASSFLQEAFF
>TRBV6-5|.
CASSTVADSYNEQFF
>TRBV10-3|TRBD2
CAISYGGDSDTQYF
>TRBV28|TRBD1
CASSSPQGGEQYF
>TRBV5-6|TRBD1
CASSLKTGAQPQHF
>TRBV4-1|TRBD1
CASSQGNGQVLRTEAFF
>TRBV6-1|.
CASSPEEFVRGYTF
>TRBV14|TRBD1
CASSLQGNSPLHF
>TRBV10-3|.
CAISSQGLFEQYF
>TRBV5-1|.
CASSSGDLSNEQYF
>TRBV7-2|.
CASSFRGETQYF
>TRBV7-8|.
CASSLVFLGHLRGNEQFF
>TRBV30|.
CAWSAGIGANLNRARRAEAFF
>TRBV5-6|TRBD2
CASSLGTSGYEQYF
>TRBV4-1|.
CASSQPLRWGQVDYGYTF
>TRBV28|.
CASSLREGKVGQGSSYEQYF
>TRBV27|.
CASSLGAPTGTQYF
>TRBV6-5|TRBD1
CASKGQGAGNQPQHF
>TRBV5-6|TRBD1
CASSPDRGEYNEQFF
>TRBV7-2|.
CASSKTLAQETQYF
>TRBV18|.
CASSAFESRGRLAEYF
>TRBV5-1|TRBD1
CASSPGDRAEQYF
>TRBV25-1|.
CASSAFKRQASNQPQHF
>TRBV2|TRBD1
CASSERTGDWAFF
>TRBV7-3|.
CASSLKPGLYEQYF
>TRBV7-8|.
CASSSSFPGGLAKNIQYF
>TRBV4-1|.
CASSHYGEGRMNTEAFF
>TRBV2|TRBD1
CASRPGGRNSYEQYF
>TRBV2|TRBD2
CASSVAPSGTPYEQYF
>TRBV6-5|TRBD1
CASSTTGNEQYF
>TRBV6-1|TRBD2
CASISAGLPYNEQFF
>TRBV2|.
CAGRALASYRTTYEQYF
>TRBV7-2|TRBD2
CASRPRAGGHNEQYF